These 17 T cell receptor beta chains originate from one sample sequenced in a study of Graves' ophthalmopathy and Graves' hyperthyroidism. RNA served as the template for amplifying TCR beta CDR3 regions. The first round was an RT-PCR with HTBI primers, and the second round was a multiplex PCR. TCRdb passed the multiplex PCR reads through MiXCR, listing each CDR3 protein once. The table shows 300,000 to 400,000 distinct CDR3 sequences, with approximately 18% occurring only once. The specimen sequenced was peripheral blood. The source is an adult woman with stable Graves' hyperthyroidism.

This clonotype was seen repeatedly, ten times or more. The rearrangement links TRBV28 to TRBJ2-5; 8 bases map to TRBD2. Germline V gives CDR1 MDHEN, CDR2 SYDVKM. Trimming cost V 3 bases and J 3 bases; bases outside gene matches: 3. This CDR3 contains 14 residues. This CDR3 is CASSFAGREETQYF. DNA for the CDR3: TGTGCCAGCAGTTTTGCCGGGAGGGAAGAGACCCAGTACTTC. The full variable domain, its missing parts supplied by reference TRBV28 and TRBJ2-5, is DVKVTQSSRYLVKRTGEKVFLECVQDMDHENMFWYRQDPGLGLRLIYFSYDVKMKEKGDIPEGYSVSREKKERFSLILESASTNQTSMYLCASSFAGREETQYFGPGTRLLVL.

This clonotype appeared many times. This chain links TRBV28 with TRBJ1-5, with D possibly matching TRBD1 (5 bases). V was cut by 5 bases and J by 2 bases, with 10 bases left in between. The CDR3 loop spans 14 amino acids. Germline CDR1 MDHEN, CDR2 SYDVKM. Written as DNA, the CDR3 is TGTGCCAGCAGTGCAAGGGGTGGCAATCAGCCCCAGCATTTT. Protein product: CASSARGGNQPQHF.

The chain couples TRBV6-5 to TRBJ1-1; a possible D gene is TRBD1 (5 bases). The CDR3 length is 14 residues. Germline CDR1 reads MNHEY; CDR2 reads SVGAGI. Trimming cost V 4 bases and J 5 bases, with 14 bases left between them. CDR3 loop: CASSSRGAWTEAFF. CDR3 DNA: TGTGCCAGCAGTTCCCGGGGCGCGTGGACTGAAGCTTTCTTT.

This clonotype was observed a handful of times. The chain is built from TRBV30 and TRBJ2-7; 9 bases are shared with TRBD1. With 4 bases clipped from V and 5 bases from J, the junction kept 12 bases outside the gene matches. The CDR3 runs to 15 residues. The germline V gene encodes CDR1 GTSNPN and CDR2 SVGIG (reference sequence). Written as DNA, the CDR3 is TGTGCCTGGACCGAAAAGGGGACAGGGAGGCACGAGCAGTACTTC. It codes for CAWTEKGTGRHEQYF.

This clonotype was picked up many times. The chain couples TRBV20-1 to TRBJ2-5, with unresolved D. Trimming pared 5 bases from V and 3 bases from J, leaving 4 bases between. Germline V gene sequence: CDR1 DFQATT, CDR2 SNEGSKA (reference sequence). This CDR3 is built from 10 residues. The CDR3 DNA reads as TGCAGTGCTGTGAAAGAGACCCAGTACTTC. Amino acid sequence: CSAVKETQYF.

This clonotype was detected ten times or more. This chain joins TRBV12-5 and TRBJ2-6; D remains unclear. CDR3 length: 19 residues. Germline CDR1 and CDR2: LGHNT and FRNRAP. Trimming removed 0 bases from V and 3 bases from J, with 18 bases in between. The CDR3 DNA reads TGTGCTAGTGGTTTGGTACTGTGGGCTCCAAAAAGTGGGGCCAACGTCCTGACTTTC. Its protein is CASGLVLWAPKSGANVLTF. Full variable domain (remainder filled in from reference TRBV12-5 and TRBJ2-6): DARVTQTPRHKVTEMGQEVTMRCQPILGHNTVFWYRQTMMQGLELLAYFRNRAPLDDSGMPKDRFSAEMPDATLATLKIQPSEPRDSAVYFCASGLVLWAPKSGANVLTFGAGSRLTVL.

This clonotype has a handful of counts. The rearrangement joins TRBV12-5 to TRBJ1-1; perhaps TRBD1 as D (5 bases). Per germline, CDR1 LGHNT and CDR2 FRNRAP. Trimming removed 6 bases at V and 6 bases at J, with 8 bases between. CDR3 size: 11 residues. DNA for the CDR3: TGTGCTAGTGGACGGGGGTCTGAAGCTTTCTTT. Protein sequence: CASGRGSEAFF.

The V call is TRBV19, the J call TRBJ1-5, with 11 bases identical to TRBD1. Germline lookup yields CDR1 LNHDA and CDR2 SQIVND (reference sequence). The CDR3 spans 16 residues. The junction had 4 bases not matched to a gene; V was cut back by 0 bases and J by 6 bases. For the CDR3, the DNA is TGTGCCAGTAGTATAGATGGACAGGGGGCCGTTCAGCCCCAGCATTTT. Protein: CASSIDGQGAVQPQHF.

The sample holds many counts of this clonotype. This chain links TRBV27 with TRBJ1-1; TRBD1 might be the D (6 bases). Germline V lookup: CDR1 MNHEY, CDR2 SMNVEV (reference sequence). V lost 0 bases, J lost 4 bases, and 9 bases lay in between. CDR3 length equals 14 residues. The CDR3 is CASSLSPDSTEAFF. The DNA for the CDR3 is TGTGCCAGCAGTTTATCCCCGGACAGCACTGAAGCTTTCTTT.

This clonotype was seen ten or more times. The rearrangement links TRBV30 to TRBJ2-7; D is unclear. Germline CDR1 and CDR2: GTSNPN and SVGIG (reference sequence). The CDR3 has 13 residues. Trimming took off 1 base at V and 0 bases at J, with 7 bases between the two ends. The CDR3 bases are TGTGCCTGGAGTGGATCCAGCTCCTACGAGCAGTACTTC. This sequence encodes CAWSGSSSYEQYF.

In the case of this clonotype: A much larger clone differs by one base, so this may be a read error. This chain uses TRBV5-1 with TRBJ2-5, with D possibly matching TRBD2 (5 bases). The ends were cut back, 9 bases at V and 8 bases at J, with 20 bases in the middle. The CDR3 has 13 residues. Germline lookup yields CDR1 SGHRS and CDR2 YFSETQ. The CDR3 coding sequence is TGCGCCACCGCTACTAGTTGGGCGGATACCCAGTACTTC. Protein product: CATATSWADTQYF.

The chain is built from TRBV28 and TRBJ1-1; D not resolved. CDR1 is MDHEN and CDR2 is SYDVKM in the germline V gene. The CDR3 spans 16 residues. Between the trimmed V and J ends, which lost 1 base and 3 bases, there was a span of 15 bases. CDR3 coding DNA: TGTGCCAGCAGTTTATTGGCATTCGGAGAATACACTGAAGCTTTCTTT. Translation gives CASSLLAFGEYTEAFF.

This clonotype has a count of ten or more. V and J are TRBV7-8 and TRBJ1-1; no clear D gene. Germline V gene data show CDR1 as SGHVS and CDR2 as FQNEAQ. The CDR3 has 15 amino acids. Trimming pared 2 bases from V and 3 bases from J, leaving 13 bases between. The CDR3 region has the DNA TGTGCCAGCAGCTTAATGGGCGCCCAGTACACTGAAGCTTTCTTT. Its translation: CASSLMGAQYTEAFF.

In DNA, the CDR3 is TGTGCCAGCAGCCTCCAGATATGGGGTCAGCCCCAGCATTTT. Its protein is CASSLQIWGQPQHF. The chain combines TRBV11-2 with TRBJ1-5; D uncertain. This CDR3 is built from 14 residues. Germline CDR1 reads SGHAT; CDR2 reads FQNNGV. V lost 5 bases and J 6 bases, leaving 14 bases between the germline ends.

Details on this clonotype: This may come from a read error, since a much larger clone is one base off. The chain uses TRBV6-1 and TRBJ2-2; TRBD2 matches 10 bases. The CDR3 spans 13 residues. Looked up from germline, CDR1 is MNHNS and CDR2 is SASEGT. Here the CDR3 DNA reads TGTGCCAGCAGCGGGACTAGCGCCGGGGAGCAGTTTTTT. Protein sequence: CASSGTSAGEQFF.

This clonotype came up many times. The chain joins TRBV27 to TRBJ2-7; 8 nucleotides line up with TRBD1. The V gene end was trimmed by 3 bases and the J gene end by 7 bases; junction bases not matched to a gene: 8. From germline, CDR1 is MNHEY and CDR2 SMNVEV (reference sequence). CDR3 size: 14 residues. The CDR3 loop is CASSLLQGVGEQYF. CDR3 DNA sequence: TGTGCCAGCAGTTTGTTACAGGGGGTAGGAGAGCAGTACTTC.

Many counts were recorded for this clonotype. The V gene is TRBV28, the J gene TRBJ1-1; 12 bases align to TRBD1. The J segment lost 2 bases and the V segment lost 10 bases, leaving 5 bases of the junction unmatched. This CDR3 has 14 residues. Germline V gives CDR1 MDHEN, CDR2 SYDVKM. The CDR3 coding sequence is TGTGCCATCAAGGGACAGGGGGCAAACACTGAAGCTTTCTTT. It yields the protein CAIKGQGANTEAFF.